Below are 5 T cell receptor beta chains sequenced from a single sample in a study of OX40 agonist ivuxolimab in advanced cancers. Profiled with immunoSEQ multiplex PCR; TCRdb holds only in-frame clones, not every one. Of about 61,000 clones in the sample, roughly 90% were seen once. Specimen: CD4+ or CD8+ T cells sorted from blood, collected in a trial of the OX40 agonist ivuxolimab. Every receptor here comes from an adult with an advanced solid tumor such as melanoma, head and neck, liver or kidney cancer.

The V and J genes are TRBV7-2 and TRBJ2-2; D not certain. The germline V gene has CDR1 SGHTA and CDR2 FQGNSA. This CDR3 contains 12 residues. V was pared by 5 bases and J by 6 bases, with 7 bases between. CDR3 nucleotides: TGTGCCAGCAGCGACACCGCCGGGGAGCTGTTTTTT. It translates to CASSDTAGELFF.

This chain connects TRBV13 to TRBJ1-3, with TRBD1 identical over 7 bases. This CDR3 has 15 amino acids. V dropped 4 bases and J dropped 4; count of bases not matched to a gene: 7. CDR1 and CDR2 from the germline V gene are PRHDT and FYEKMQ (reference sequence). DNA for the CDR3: TGTGCCAGCAGCTCACCGGGACAGCTAGGAAACACCATATATTTT. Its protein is CASSSPGQLGNTIYF.

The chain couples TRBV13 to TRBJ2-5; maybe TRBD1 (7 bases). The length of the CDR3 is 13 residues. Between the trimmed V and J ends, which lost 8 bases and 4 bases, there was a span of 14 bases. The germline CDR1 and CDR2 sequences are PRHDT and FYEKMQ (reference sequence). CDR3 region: CASGAGGSETQYF. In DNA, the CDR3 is TGTGCCAGCGGTGCAGGGGGGTCAGAGACCCAGTACTTC.

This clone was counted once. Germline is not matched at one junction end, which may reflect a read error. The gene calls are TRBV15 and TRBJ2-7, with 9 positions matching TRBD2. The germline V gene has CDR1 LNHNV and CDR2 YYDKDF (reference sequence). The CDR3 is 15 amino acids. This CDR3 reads CATSRDGRTSEIIDF. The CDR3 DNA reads TGTGCCACCAGCAGAGATGGGAGGACTAGCGAGATTATCGACTTC.

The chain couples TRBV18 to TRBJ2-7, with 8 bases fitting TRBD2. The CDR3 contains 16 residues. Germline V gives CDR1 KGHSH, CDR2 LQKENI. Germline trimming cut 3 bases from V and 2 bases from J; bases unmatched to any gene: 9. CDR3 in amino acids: CASSPLTSGGTYEQYF. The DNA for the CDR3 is TGTGCCAGCTCACCTCTAACCAGCGGGGGCACCTACGAGCAGTACTTC.